These 9 T cell receptor beta chains were sequenced from one sample in a study of patients and donors after allogeneic stem cell transplantation. MiXCR, run by TCRdb on the RT-PCR reads, gives a single entry per CDR3 protein. The sample lists hundreds of thousands of distinct CDR3 sequences, 16% occurring once. Sample: blood, either unsorted or a sorted T cell fraction (not recorded which). The receptors stem from a human donor who was either an allogeneic HSCT recipient or a stem cell or donor lymphocyte infusion donor (not recorded which). It is not recorded whose cells these are; they may come from a transplant donor.

This chain uses TRBV29-1 with TRBJ1-2; no definite D call. CDR3 length: 15 amino acids. Germline lookup yields CDR1 SQVTM and CDR2 ANQGSEA. The V and J ends lost 7 bases and 8 bases respectively, with 26 bases between them. The CDR3 DNA is TGCAGCGCTGCGTGGGCAGCAGGCCCTCTGAGGGGCTACACCTTC. Translating gives CSAAWAAGPLRGYTF.

This clonotype has more than one count but fewer than ten. The chain carries TRBV5-1 and TRBJ1-1, with 9 bases that match TRBD1. The CDR3 has 15 residues. J lost 5 bases, V lost 2 bases, and 7 bases had no gene match. Germline CDR1 reads SGHRS; CDR2 reads YFSETQ. The CDR3 loop is CASSFGDRAETEAFF. CDR3 bases: TGCGCCAGCAGCTTCGGGGACAGGGCAGAAACTGAAGCTTTCTTT. Combining the CDR3 with reference TRBV5-1 and TRBJ1-1 gives the whole variable domain KAGVTQTPRYLIKTRGQQVTLSCSPISGHRSVSWYQQTPGQGLQFLFEYFSETQRNKGNFPGRFSGRQFSNSRSEMNVSTLELGDSALYLCASSFGDRAETEAFFGQGTRLTVV.

This clonotype appeared many times. The rearrangement links TRBV12-3 or TRBV12-4 to TRBJ1-4; maybe TRBD1 (5 bases). The length of the CDR3 is 14 residues. Between the trimmed V and J ends, which lost 7 bases and 7 bases, there was a span of 16 bases. The CDR3 reads CASNQNRPFEKLFF. The CDR3 DNA reads as TGTGCCAGCAATCAGAACAGGCCATTTGAAAAACTGTTTTTT.

The table lists this clonotype with a few counts. The chain employs TRBV27 and TRBJ1-6, with D hard to call. The CDR3 covers 15 residues. V was shortened by 6 bases and J by 2 bases, with 11 bases between the two germline ends. Looked up from germline, CDR1 is MNHEY and CDR2 is SMNVEV (reference sequence). CDR3 coding DNA: TGTGCCAGCAGCTCTCTCTGGCCCTATAATTCACCCCTCCACTTT. It translates to CASSSLWPYNSPLHF.

The J gene is TRBJ2-3, the V gene TRBV9, with 14 bases aligning to TRBD2. Germline CDR1 and CDR2: SGDLS and YYNGEE. The CDR3 sequence is 17 residues long. J gave up 3 bases and V 3 bases, and 6 bases lay outside the gene matches. The CDR3 nucleotides are TGTGCCAGCAGCGCCACCTGGACTAGCGGGGGGACAGATACGCAGTATTTT. It encodes CASSATWTSGGTDTQYF.

The J gene is TRBJ2-2, the V gene TRBV25-1; D not resolved. CDR3 length equals 13 residues. With 8 bases removed from V and 6 bases from J, the gap between germline ends came to 13 bases. Germline V gene sequence: CDR1 MGHDK, CDR2 SYGVNS. CDR3 coding DNA: TGTGCCAGCTCAGCCGCCGGGTCCGGGGAGCTGTTTTTT. Translation: CASSAAGSGELFF. Full variable domain (missing parts from reference TRBV25-1 and TRBJ2-2): EADIYQTPRYLVIGTGKKITLECSQTMGHDKMYWYQQDPGMELHLIHYSYGVNSTEKGDLSSESTVSRIRTEHFPLTLESARPSHTSQYLCASSAAGSGELFFGEGSRLTVL.

The chain's CDR3 is CASSGGRLETQYF. Here the CDR3 DNA reads TGTGCCAGCAGCGGAGGGAGGTTAGAGACCCAGTACTTC. The rearrangement joins TRBV28 to TRBJ2-5; D possibly corresponds to TRBD2 (6 bases). Trimming removed 6 bases from V and 4 bases from J, with 12 bases in between. The CDR3 runs 13 residues. The V gene's germline CDR1 is MDHEN and CDR2 SYDVKM.

This clonotype was picked up a small number of times. V and J are TRBV6-1 and TRBJ2-7; D may be TRBD2 (7 bases). V was cut by 4 bases and J by 0 bases, with 10 bases left in between. The CDR3 is 14 residues long. CDR1 and CDR2 from the germline V gene are MNHNS and SASEGT. The CDR3 loop reads CASSARGASYEQYF. The CDR3 region has the DNA TGTGCCAGCAGTGCCCGGGGGGCCTCCTACGAGCAGTACTTC.

V usage is TRBV6-1 and J usage is TRBJ2-7, with 9 bases lining up with TRBD2. The CDR3 is 15 amino acids. Losses at the gene ends were 3 bases for V and 3 bases for J; bases not matched to a gene: 6. CDR1 and CDR2 (germline): MNHNS, SASEGT. CDR3 nucleotide sequence: TGTGCCAGCAGTGAGTGGCGGGAGGGCCTCTACGAGCAGTACTTC. Its protein product is CASSEWREGLYEQYF.